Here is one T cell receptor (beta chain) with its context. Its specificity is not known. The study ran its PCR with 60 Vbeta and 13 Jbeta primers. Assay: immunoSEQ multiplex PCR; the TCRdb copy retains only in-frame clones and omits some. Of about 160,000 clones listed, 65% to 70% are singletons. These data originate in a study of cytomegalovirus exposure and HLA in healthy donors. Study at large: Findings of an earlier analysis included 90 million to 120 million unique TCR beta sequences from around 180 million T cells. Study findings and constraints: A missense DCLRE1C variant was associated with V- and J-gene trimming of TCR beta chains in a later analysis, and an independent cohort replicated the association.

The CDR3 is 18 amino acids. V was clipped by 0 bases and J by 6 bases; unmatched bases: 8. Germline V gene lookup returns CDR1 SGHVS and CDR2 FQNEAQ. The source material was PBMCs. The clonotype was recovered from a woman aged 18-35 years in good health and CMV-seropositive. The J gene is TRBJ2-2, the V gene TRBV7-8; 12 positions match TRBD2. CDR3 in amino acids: CASSLAPWTSGDSGELFF. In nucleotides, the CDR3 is TGTGCCAGCAGCTTAGCCCCCTGGACTAGCGGGGACTCCGGGGAGCTGTTTTTT.